The TCR beta chain described here comes from a study of blood T cell repertoires in COVID-19. Germline V lookup: CDR1 KGHDR, CDR2 SFDVKD. Trimming cost V 8 bases and J 5 bases; bases outside gene matches: 4. This CDR3 has 13 residues. This table comes from immunoSEQ multiplex PCR, and its TCRdb copy is limited to in-frame clones, with some not included. The sample includes 150,000 to 200,000 clones, 86% of them seen just once. This TCR was sampled from a man aged 45-65 years with active or convalescent COVID-19. Sequencing used peripheral blood. The gene calls are TRBV24-1 and TRBJ2-1; 8 nucleotides agree with TRBD2. The CDR3 reads CATTGSGDNEQFF. As DNA, the CDR3 is TGTGCCACCACGGGTAGCGGGGACAATGAGCAGTTCTTC.